The 9 T cell receptor beta chains reported below all come from one sample, sequenced in a study of OX40 agonist ivuxolimab in advanced cancers. Clones were read by immunoSEQ multiplex PCR, and TCRdb kept only the in-frame ones, dropping some. The data contain about 100,000 clones, approximately 91% of them seen just once; the ten biggest clones take up around 0.15%. This specimen was CD4+ or CD8+ T cells sorted from blood, taken in a trial of the OX40 agonist ivuxolimab. These receptors were obtained from an adult with an advanced solid tumor such as melanoma, head and neck, liver or kidney cancer.

The V and J genes are TRBV6-6 and TRBJ1-1; tentative D call: TRBD1 (6 bases). The ends were cut back, 0 bases at V and 5 bases at J, with 13 bases in the middle. Germline V gene lookup returns CDR1 MNHNY and CDR2 SVGAGI (reference sequence). This CDR3 contains 15 residues. CDR3 sequence (DNA): TGTGCCAGCAGTTACTCACGGGGGCCCGTTACTGAAGCTTTCTTT. Translating it yields CASSYSRGPVTEAFF.

The chain joins TRBV7-8 to TRBJ1-1, with D unclear. The CDR3 covers 13 residues. Germline-derived CDR1 and CDR2 are SGHVS and FQNEAQ. V dropped 7 bases and J dropped 2 bases, with 11 bases sitting between them. CDR3 DNA sequence: TGTGCCAGCAACTGGGGTCGCAACACTGAAGCTTTCTTT. The encoded protein is CASNWGRNTEAFF.

The sample holds one count of this clone. The chain recombines TRBV5-6 with TRBJ1-1; 8 bases match TRBD1. V was clipped by 2 bases and J by 1 base; unmatched bases: 4. The germline V gene has CDR1 SGHDT and CDR2 YYEEEE. The CDR3 is 15 residues long. Written as DNA, the CDR3 is TGTGCCAGCAGCTTCCCCGGGACAGGGAACACTGAAGCTTTCTTT. Protein product: CASSFPGTGNTEAFF.

V gene TRBV28 combines with J gene TRBJ2-7; TRBD2 agrees at 7 bases. J was trimmed by 7 bases and V by 1 base; bases with no gene match: 1. This CDR3 spans 12 amino acids. Germline CDR1 reads MDHEN; CDR2 reads SYDVKM. CDR3 in amino acids: CASSLLGGEQYF. The CDR3 DNA is TGTGCCAGCAGTTTATTGGGGGGGGAGCAGTACTTC.

The genes are TRBV6-5 and TRBJ1-5, with 8 bases lining up with TRBD1. This CDR3 is built from 13 residues. Trimming took 7 bases from V and 5 from J; bases not matched to a gene: 4. CDR1 is MNHEY and CDR2 is SVGAGI in the germline V gene. The CDR3 region has the DNA TGTGCCAGCAATGACAGGGGAGATCAGCCCCAGCATTTT. Protein product: CASNDRGDQPQHF.

This CDR3 reads CASSLRDRGGYEQYF. The CDR3 DNA follows: TGTGCCAGCAGCTTAAGGGACAGGGGGGGCTACGAGCAGTACTTC. The J gene is TRBJ2-7, the V gene TRBV7-8; 11 bases line up with TRBD1. V shed 2 bases, J shed 3 bases, and the junction held 3 bases outside the gene matches. The length of the CDR3 is 15 residues. From germline, CDR1 is SGHVS and CDR2 FQNEAQ.

A single count supports this clone. This sequence joins TRBV30 and TRBJ1-2, with D possibly being TRBD1 (6 bases). This CDR3 is 15 amino acids long. The V gene's germline CDR1 is GTSNPN and CDR2 SVGIG (reference sequence). The V end lost 2 bases, the J end lost 0 bases, and 13 bases lay between the germline ends. In DNA form, the CDR3 reads TGTGCCTGGAGTAGGGGGGGTTCATCTAACTATGGCTACACCTTC. This translates into CAWSRGGSSNYGYTF.

This clone was seen more than once but under ten times. The rearrangement uses TRBV10-2 and TRBJ1-1, with D unclear. The CDR3 is 13 amino acids. Germline V CDR1 and CDR2: WSHSY, SAAADI. Trimming took 6 bases from V and 0 from J, leaving 8 bases between them. The DNA for the CDR3 is TGCGCCAGCAGACAAAAGATGAACACTGAAGCTTTCTTT. Protein sequence: CASRQKMNTEAFF.

CDR3 bases: TGCGCCAGCAGCTTGGAACTAGAAGTCTACGAGCAGTACTTC. It encodes CASSLELEVYEQYF. The chain joins TRBV5-1 to TRBJ2-7; a possible D gene is TRBD2 (5 bases). V was clipped by 0 bases and J by 3 bases, with 10 bases between them. The CDR3 runs to 14 residues. CDR1 and CDR2 from the germline V gene are SGHRS and YFSETQ.